This entry describes one T cell receptor beta chain. Method: immunoSEQ multiplex PCR; TCRdb's copy keeps in-frame clones and lacks some. In the table there are about 210,000 clones, roughly four fifths of which are singletons. The data are from a study of blood T cell repertoires in COVID-19. V was pared by 2 bases and J by 3 bases, with 8 bases between. The CDR3 is made up of 13 amino acids. Ages ranged from 18 to 89 years, with residence in 24 US areas. What was sequenced was PBMCs or T cells enriched from blood (not recorded which). This clonotype originated in a man between 40 and 49 years old who had recovered from COVID-19. The chain is built from TRBV12-3 or TRBV12-4 and TRBJ2-7; D is perhaps TRBD1 (6 bases). The chain's CDR3 is CASSLYRVYEQYF. CDR3 bases: TGTGCCAGCAGTTTATACAGGGTCTACGAGCAGTACTTC.